The next 17 T cell receptor beta chains were all read from a single sample in a study of T cells in Graves' hyperthyroidism and ophthalmopathy (dated by TCRdb to between 2018 and 2020). To prepare the library, multiplex PCR was applied. For sequencing, an Illumina HiSeq 2000 was employed. The TCR beta CDR3 regions were amplified from the RNA transcripts. The TCR CDR3 was subjected to a first round of RT-PCR using the HTBI primer set and the Qiagen OneStep RT-PCR kit. Using fastp at Q25 and MiXCR, TCRdb reprocessed the public reads and kept productive beta chains. For every CDR3 protein sequence, its rows merge into one entry that carries the most common genes and DNA. Within this sample are roughly 530,000 distinct CDR3 sequences, with 15% to 20% of them counted one time only. Around 17% of the sample comes from the top ten. The sample was blood. These receptors all stem from a woman between 18 and 29 years old with Graves' ophthalmopathy.

This clonotype was seen at least ten times. V usage is TRBV30 and J usage is TRBJ1-2; the D is unclear. The V and J ends lost 2 bases and 5 bases respectively, with 18 bases between them. This CDR3 is 15 amino acids long. Germline assignment: CDR1 GTSNPN and CDR2 SVGIG (reference sequence). This CDR3 is CAWSSYPVTWYGYTF. CDR3 nucleotide sequence: TGTGCCTGGAGTAGCTATCCCGTTACCTGGTATGGCTACACCTTC.

This clonotype showed up many times. The chain carries TRBV30 and TRBJ1-5; D is possibly TRBD1 (6 bases). The germline V gene has CDR1 GTSNPN and CDR2 SVGIG (reference sequence). The CDR3 is made up of 12 amino acids. The ends were cut back, 1 base at V and 7 bases at J, with 8 bases in the middle. The CDR3 DNA follows: TGTGCCTGGAGTGAAGGGGGGCAGCCCCAGCATTTT. It is translated as CAWSEGGQPQHF.

This clonotype was counted ten times or more. The V and J genes are TRBV6-1 and TRBJ2-1; a weak D match, TRBD2 (5 bases). In germline, CDR1 is MNHNS, CDR2 SASEGT. With 6 bases removed from V and 5 bases from J, the gap between germline ends came to 17 bases. This CDR3 is 15 amino acids long. The CDR3 loop is CASRGLAGYNNEQFF. CDR3 coding DNA: TGTGCCAGCAGGGGTCTGGCGGGTTATAACAATGAGCAGTTCTTC.

This clonotype appeared many times. The gene calls are TRBV6-5 and TRBJ1-1; D is uncertain. Germline CDR1 and CDR2: MNHEY and SVGAGI. The CDR3 has 15 amino acids. Trimming took 0 bases from V and 4 from J, leaving 12 bases between them. This CDR3 is CASSYSKTPSTEAFF. The CDR3 bases are TGTGCCAGCAGTTACTCGAAGACTCCTTCCACTGAAGCTTTCTTT.

This clonotype was seen repeatedly, ten times or more. This chain joins TRBV10-3 and TRBJ2-1; the match to TRBD2 covers 8 bases. V trimming: 2 bases; J trimming: 5 bases; junction bases outside the gene matches: 14. This CDR3 is 18 amino acids long. CDR1 ENHRY and CDR2 SYGVKD come from the germline V gene. The CDR3 nucleotides are TGTGCCATCAGTGAGGAATTTGGGGCAACTAGCGGAAACAATGAGCAGTTCTTC. This encodes CAISEEFGATSGNNEQFF.

This clonotype was counted only a few times. V gene TRBV19 combines with J gene TRBJ1-5; a weak D match, TRBD1 (6 bases). Deletions cut 9 bases from V and 0 bases from J, with 12 bases between. The CDR3 is 14 residues long. Germline V gene data show CDR1 as LNHDA and CDR2 as SQIVND (reference sequence). CDR3 DNA: TGTGCCAGCGGGGGGGCGCATAGCAATCAGCCCCAGCATTTT. This codes for CASGGAHSNQPQHF.

The chain employs TRBV19 and TRBJ1-5; D is ambiguous. The CDR3 is made up of 16 amino acids. The V end was cut by 4 bases, the J end by 3 bases, with 16 bases between. Germline V gives CDR1 LNHDA, CDR2 SQIVND (reference sequence). The CDR3 region has the DNA TGTGCCAGTAGTACAATTCGGCCGGCGGCCAATCAGCCCCAGCATTTT. Protein product: CASSTIRPAANQPQHF.

The sample holds many counts of this clonotype. The J gene is TRBJ2-3, the V gene TRBV5-1; no reliable D call. Germline V gene sequence: CDR1 SGHRS, CDR2 YFSETQ. Trimming took 3 bases from V and 6 from J, leaving 14 bases between them. The CDR3 has 14 amino acids. CDR3 sequence (DNA): TGCGCCAGCAGCTCCAGTATCTCTGGGGATACGCAGTATTTT. Translated: CASSSSISGDTQYF.

This clonotype has ten or more counts. The rearrangement joins TRBV28 to TRBJ2-7; possibly TRBD1 for D (6 bases). The CDR3 spans 15 residues. Germline CDR1 is MDHEN and CDR2 is SYDVKM. Trimming took off 3 bases at V and 3 bases at J, with 15 bases between the two ends. DNA for the CDR3: TGTGCCAGCAGTTTCTATCAGGGGACGGACTACGAGCAGTACTTC. It specifies CASSFYQGTDYEQYF.

This clonotype has ten or more counts. The chain has TRBV6-1 and TRBJ1-1; 7 nucleotides agree with TRBD1. The CDR3 has 15 amino acids. The germline V gene has CDR1 MNHNS and CDR2 SASEGT. The V segment lost 5 bases and the J segment 2 bases; nucleotides outside the gene matches: 8. CDR3 coding DNA: TGTGCCAGCAGTACGCAGGGGGGGTCAAACACTGAAGCTTTCTTT. Translated, it gives CASSTQGGSNTEAFF.

The V call is TRBV9, the J call TRBJ2-1; 12 bases align to TRBD2. Germline CDR1 reads SGDLS; CDR2 reads YYNGEE. V dropped 1 base and J dropped 9; count of bases not matched to a gene: 11. The CDR3 covers 17 residues. In nucleotides, the CDR3 is TGTGCCAGCAGCGTACCCCTAGCGGGGGGGCCGGTAGGTGAGCAGTTCTTC. This sequence encodes CASSVPLAGGPVGEQFF.

The J gene is TRBJ2-2, the V gene TRBV6-2 or TRBV6-3; D perhaps matches TRBD1 (6 bases). The V end was cut by 8 bases, the J end by 1 base, with 11 bases between. The CDR3 has 14 residues. Germline CDR1 MNHEY, CDR2 SVGEGT. The CDR3 nucleotides are TGTGCCAGCGTTTTACAGGGGAACACCGGGGAGCTGTTTTTT. As protein: CASVLQGNTGELFF.

This clonotype appeared a few times. This chain links TRBV6-5 with TRBJ2-6; 10 nucleotides align to TRBD1. Trimming cost V 0 bases and J 0 bases; bases outside gene matches: 11. Germline CDR1 and CDR2: MNHEY and SVGAGI. The CDR3 is 21 amino acids. The CDR3 loop reads CASSYSRDRGVRVSGANVLTF. DNA for the CDR3: TGTGCCAGCAGTTACTCGAGGGACAGGGGTGTTCGGGTCTCTGGGGCCAACGTCCTGACTTTC.

V usage is TRBV5-1 and J usage is TRBJ2-7; the D gene is possibly TRBD2 (7 bases). The V end was cut by 4 bases, the J end by 6 bases, with 23 bases between. The CDR3 is made up of 16 amino acids. CDR1 and CDR2 (germline): SGHRS, YFSETQ. In DNA form, the CDR3 reads TGCGCCAGCAGCGCCACCACGGGGGGCCCCAGGGGCGAGCAGTACTTC. This gives the protein CASSATTGGPRGEQYF.

Comments on this clonotype: A much larger clone differs from this one at a single base, so this may be a read error. The chain uses TRBV20-1 and TRBJ2-7; 13 bases match TRBD2. Germline lookup yields CDR1 DFQATT and CDR2 SNEGSKA (reference sequence). The CDR3 sequence is 17 residues long. J was trimmed by 5 bases and V by 6 bases; bases with no gene match: 16. The CDR3 DNA is TGCAGTGCCGGGGCCGGACTAGCGGGAGTTGGAGTCCACGAGCAGTACTTC. This encodes CSAGAGLAGVGVHEQYF.

This clonotype was recorded at least ten times. The V call is TRBV5-5, the J call TRBJ2-5; 8 positions agree with TRBD2. The CDR3 has 13 residues. Per the germline V gene, CDR1 is SGHKS and CDR2 is YYEKEE (reference sequence). Unmatched junction bases numbered 3, after V lost 4 bases and J lost 4 bases. This CDR3 is CASSPGRGETQYF. The CDR3 coding sequence is TGTGCCAGCAGCCCCGGGAGGGGAGAGACCCAGTACTTC. Full variable domain (outside the CDR3, taken from reference TRBV5-5 and TRBJ2-5): DAGVTQSPTHLIKTRGQQVTLRCSPISGHKSVSWYQQVLGQGPQFIFQYYEKEERGRGNFPDRFSARQFPNYSSELNVNALLLGDSALYLCASSPGRGETQYFGPGTRLLVL.

This chain connects TRBV5-1 to TRBJ2-2; 7 nucleotides match TRBD1. Germline V gene sequence: CDR1 SGHRS, CDR2 YFSETQ. This CDR3 region has 17 residues. J was trimmed by 6 bases and V by 4 bases; bases with no gene match: 15. This CDR3 reads CASSPFMGQKEPGELFF. CDR3 nucleotide sequence: TGCGCCAGCAGCCCATTTATGGGACAGAAGGAACCCGGGGAGCTGTTTTTT.